This paragraph reports one T cell receptor beta chain. Antigen unknown. This table comes from immunoSEQ multiplex PCR, and its TCRdb copy is limited to in-frame clones, with some not included. The table lists more than 140,000 clones, about 93% of them singletons, with about 4.6% in the top ten. This specimen comes from a study of T cell responses to AZD1222 COVID-19 vaccine. Study-wide background: Timing groups of about 4 and about 12 weeks for second doses were pooled.

Study-level results: White British ancestry dominated among donors, who included more females, and clonal diversity was possibly underestimated. Recipients of AZD1222 seropositive at baseline numbered only five or six. Repertoire collection took place solely once the T cell response had peaked.

CDR3 length: 16 residues. Trimming removed 3 bases from V and 4 bases from J; junction bases left unmatched: 7. The V gene's germline CDR1 is LGHNA and CDR2 YSLEER. Material: peripheral blood, obtained on day 0 of AZD1222 vaccination. J is TRBJ2-1 and V is TRBV4-3; 9 bases map to TRBD2. The origin of this receptor is an adult in good health. The CDR3 reads CASSHSSSGAYNEQFF. The DNA of the CDR3 is TGCGCCAGCAGCCATTCCTCTAGCGGGGCGTACAATGAGCAGTTCTTC.